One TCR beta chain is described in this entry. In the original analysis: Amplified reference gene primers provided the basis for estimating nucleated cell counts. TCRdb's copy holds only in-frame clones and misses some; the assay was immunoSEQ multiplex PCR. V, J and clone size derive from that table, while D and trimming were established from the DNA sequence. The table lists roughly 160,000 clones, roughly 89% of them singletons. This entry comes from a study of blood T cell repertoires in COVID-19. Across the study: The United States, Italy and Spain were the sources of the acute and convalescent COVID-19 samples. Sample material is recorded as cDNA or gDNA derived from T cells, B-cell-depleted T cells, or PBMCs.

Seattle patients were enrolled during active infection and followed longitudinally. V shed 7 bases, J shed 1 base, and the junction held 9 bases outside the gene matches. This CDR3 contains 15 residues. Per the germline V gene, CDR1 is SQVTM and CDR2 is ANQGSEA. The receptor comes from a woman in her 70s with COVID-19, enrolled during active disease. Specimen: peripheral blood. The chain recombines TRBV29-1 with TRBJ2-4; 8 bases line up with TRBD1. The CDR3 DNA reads TGCAGCGCCATAGGACAGGGTACGGCCAAAAACATTCAGTACTTC. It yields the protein CSAIGQGTAKNIQYF.